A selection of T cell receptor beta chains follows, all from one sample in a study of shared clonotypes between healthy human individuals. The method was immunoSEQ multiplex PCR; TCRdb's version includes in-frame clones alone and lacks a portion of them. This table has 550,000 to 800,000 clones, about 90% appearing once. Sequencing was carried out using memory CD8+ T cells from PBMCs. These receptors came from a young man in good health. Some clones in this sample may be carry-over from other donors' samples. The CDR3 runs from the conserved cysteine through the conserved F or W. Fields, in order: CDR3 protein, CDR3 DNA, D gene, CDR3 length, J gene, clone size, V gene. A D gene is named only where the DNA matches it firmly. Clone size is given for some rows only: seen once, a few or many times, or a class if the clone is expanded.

cdr3_aa: CATSWDRAGRDGYTF
cdr3_nt: TGTGCCACCAGCTGGGATAGGGCAGGGCGAGATGGCTACACCTTC
d_call: .
cdr3_length: 15
j_call: TRBJ1-2
clone_size: .
v_call: TRBV15

cdr3_aa: CASGLLLANGEQFF
cdr3_nt: TGCGCCAGCGGACTATTACTAGCGAACGGTGAGCAGTTCTTC
d_call: TRBD2
cdr3_length: 14
j_call: TRBJ2-1
clone_size: .
v_call: TRBV5-1

cdr3_aa: CASSRSRFGDRNNEKLFF
cdr3_nt: TGTGCCAGCAGTCGATCCCGGTTCGGGGACAGAAATAATGAAAAACTGTTTTTT
d_call: TRBD1
cdr3_length: 18
j_call: TRBJ1-4
clone_size: .
v_call: TRBV27

cdr3_aa: CASSLWDRGTDTQYF
cdr3_nt: TGTGCCAGCAGTTTATGGGACAGGGGCACAGATACGCAGTATTTT
d_call: TRBD1
cdr3_length: 15
j_call: TRBJ2-3
clone_size: .
v_call: TRBV28

cdr3_aa: CASSQGRSSYNEQFF
cdr3_nt: TGTGCCAGCAGCCAAGGGAGGAGCTCCTACAATGAGCAGTTCTTC
d_call: .
cdr3_length: 15
j_call: TRBJ2-1
clone_size: .
v_call: TRBV11-3

cdr3_aa: CASSLAWGLNTEAFF
cdr3_nt: TGTGCCAGCAGCTTAGCCTGGGGCTTGAACACTGAAGCTTTCTTT
d_call: .
cdr3_length: 15
j_call: TRBJ1-1
clone_size: .
v_call: TRBV7-9

cdr3_aa: CASSLSGPNYGYTF
cdr3_nt: TGTGCCAGCAGTTTATCAGGACCTAACTATGGCTACACCTTC
d_call: .
cdr3_length: 14
j_call: TRBJ1-2
clone_size: .
v_call: TRBV28

cdr3_aa: CASSRTGSSYEQYF
cdr3_nt: TGTGCCAGCTCACGGACAGGCAGCTCCTACGAGCAGTACTTC
d_call: TRBD1
cdr3_length: 14
j_call: TRBJ2-7
clone_size: .
v_call: TRBV18

cdr3_aa: CASSPLVWGGSSYNEQFF
cdr3_nt: TGTGCCAGCAGTCCCTTGGTGTGGGGCGGGAGCTCCTACAATGAGCAGTTCTTC
d_call: TRBD2
cdr3_length: 18
j_call: TRBJ2-1
clone_size: .
v_call: TRBV27

cdr3_aa: CASPAEDRGEWDTEAFF
cdr3_nt: TGTGCCAGCCCCGCCGAGGACAGGGGAGAGTGGGACACTGAAGCTTTCTTT
d_call: TRBD1
cdr3_length: 17
j_call: TRBJ1-1
clone_size: .
v_call: TRBV5-6

cdr3_aa: CASSPLIDSGPTGELFF
cdr3_nt: TGTGCCAGCAGCCCCCTTATTGATAGCGGGCCCACCGGGGAGCTGTTTTTT
d_call: TRBD2
cdr3_length: 17
j_call: TRBJ2-2
clone_size: .
v_call: TRBV9

cdr3_aa: CASSLKGQLNTEAFF
cdr3_nt: TGTGCCAGCAGCTTAAAGGGACAGTTGAACACTGAAGCTTTCTTT
d_call: TRBD1
cdr3_length: 15
j_call: TRBJ1-1
clone_size: .
v_call: TRBV11-2

cdr3_aa: CAWYGTGVTGELFF
cdr3_nt: TGTGCCTGGTATGGGACAGGGGTCACCGGGGAGCTGTTTTTT
d_call: TRBD1
cdr3_length: 14
j_call: TRBJ2-2
clone_size: .
v_call: TRBV30

cdr3_aa: CASSSGWAVLGPQHF
cdr3_nt: TGTGCCAGCAGTTCAGGGTGGGCAGTGCTAGGGCCCCAGCATTTT
d_call: .
cdr3_length: 15
j_call: TRBJ1-5
clone_size: .
v_call: TRBV27

cdr3_aa: CASSLQGMNTEAFF
cdr3_nt: TGCGCCAGCAGCTTACAGGGTATGAACACTGAAGCTTTCTTT
d_call: .
cdr3_length: 14
j_call: TRBJ1-1
clone_size: few
v_call: TRBV5-1

cdr3_aa: CASSKGGISQPQHF
cdr3_nt: TGTGCCAGCAGTAAGGGAGGGATCAGTCAGCCCCAGCATTTT
d_call: .
cdr3_length: 14
j_call: TRBJ1-5
clone_size: .
v_call: TRBV7-9

cdr3_aa: CASSPVGRVGSSYEQYF
cdr3_nt: TGTGCCAGCAGCCCCGTCGGTCGGGTCGGCAGCTCCTACGAGCAGTACTTC
d_call: .
cdr3_length: 17
j_call: TRBJ2-7
clone_size: .
v_call: TRBV7-9

cdr3_aa: CASSLTEKASGRAPYEQYF
cdr3_nt: TGTGCCAGCAGCCTGACAGAGAAAGCAAGCGGGAGGGCCCCCTACGAGCAGTACTTC
d_call: TRBD2
cdr3_length: 19
j_call: TRBJ2-7
clone_size: .
v_call: TRBV7-9

cdr3_aa: CASSQAGIAEQFF
cdr3_nt: TGTGCCAGCAGCCAAGCGGGAATAGCGGAGCAGTTCTTC
d_call: .
cdr3_length: 13
j_call: TRBJ2-1
clone_size: .
v_call: TRBV14

cdr3_aa: CASSEGLAGTYEQYF
cdr3_nt: TGTGCCAGCAGTGAAGGTCTGGCGGGTACCTACGAGCAGTACTTC
d_call: .
cdr3_length: 15
j_call: TRBJ2-7
clone_size: .
v_call: TRBV6-1

cdr3_aa: CSVSGTPFTNEKLFF
cdr3_nt: TGCAGCGTCTCCGGGACACCTTTTACTAATGAAAAACTGTTTTTT
d_call: .
cdr3_length: 15
j_call: TRBJ1-4
clone_size: .
v_call: TRBV29-1

cdr3_aa: CASSEVVGTEAFF
cdr3_nt: TGTGCCAGCAGTGAAGTAGTGGGCACTGAAGCTTTCTTT
d_call: .
cdr3_length: 13
j_call: TRBJ1-1
clone_size: .
v_call: TRBV6-1

cdr3_aa: CASSRVGREQFF
cdr3_nt: TGTGCCAGCAGCAGAGTAGGGAGAGAGCAGTTCTTC
d_call: .
cdr3_length: 12
j_call: TRBJ2-1
clone_size: .
v_call: TRBV6-6

cdr3_aa: CASSGDRDNEKLFF
cdr3_nt: TGTGCCAGCAGCGGGGACAGGGATAATGAAAAACTGTTTTTT
d_call: TRBD1
cdr3_length: 14
j_call: TRBJ1-4
clone_size: .
v_call: TRBV27

cdr3_aa: CASSLGKIYGYTF
cdr3_nt: TGTGCCAGCAGCTTGGGCAAAATCTATGGCTACACCTTC
d_call: .
cdr3_length: 13
j_call: TRBJ1-2
clone_size: .
v_call: TRBV5-4

cdr3_aa: CASSIPPGQGGHEQFF
cdr3_nt: TGCGCCAGCAGCATACCACCCGGACAGGGTGGCCATGAGCAGTTCTTC
d_call: TRBD1
cdr3_length: 16
j_call: TRBJ2-1
clone_size: .
v_call: TRBV5-1

cdr3_aa: CASSEHRRRELPYEQYF
cdr3_nt: TGTGCCAGCAGTGAACATAGGCGCAGGGAGCTTCCCTACGAGCAGTACTTC
d_call: .
cdr3_length: 17
j_call: TRBJ2-7
clone_size: .
v_call: TRBV6-1

cdr3_aa: CASSLSSGYEQYF
cdr3_nt: TGTGCCAGCAGTTTATCCTCGGGCTACGAGCAGTACTTC
d_call: .
cdr3_length: 13
j_call: TRBJ2-7
clone_size: .
v_call: TRBV27

cdr3_aa: CASQPRGSNEKLFF
cdr3_nt: TGTGCCAGCCAACCCAGGGGTTCAAATGAAAAACTGTTTTTT
d_call: .
cdr3_length: 14
j_call: TRBJ1-4
clone_size: .
v_call: TRBV27

cdr3_aa: CATRQGGESTEAFF
cdr3_nt: TGTGCCACCCGCCAGGGCGGGGAGAGCACTGAAGCTTTCTTT
d_call: .
cdr3_length: 14
j_call: TRBJ1-1
clone_size: .
v_call: TRBV15

cdr3_aa: CASSESNTEAFF
cdr3_nt: TGTGCCAGCAGTGAATCCAACACTGAAGCTTTCTTT
d_call: .
cdr3_length: 12
j_call: TRBJ1-1
clone_size: .
v_call: TRBV25-1

cdr3_aa: CASTWRQGLYEQYF
cdr3_nt: TGTGCCAGCACCTGGAGGCAGGGGCTATACGAGCAGTACTTC
d_call: .
cdr3_length: 14
j_call: TRBJ2-7
clone_size: .
v_call: TRBV6-1

cdr3_aa: CASSQDAGVSANVLTF
cdr3_nt: TGCGCCAGCAGCCAAGATGCGGGGGTTTCGGCCAACGTCCTGACTTTC
d_call: TRBD2
cdr3_length: 16
j_call: TRBJ2-6
clone_size: .
v_call: TRBV4-3

cdr3_aa: CASSELGKRDTQYF
cdr3_nt: TGTGCCAGCAGTGAACTAGGGAAAAGAGATACGCAGTATTTT
d_call: .
cdr3_length: 14
j_call: TRBJ2-3
clone_size: few
v_call: TRBV2

cdr3_aa: CASSHRTGSYGYTF
cdr3_nt: TGTGCCAGCAGTCACCGGACAGGGTCTTATGGCTACACCTTC
d_call: TRBD1
cdr3_length: 14
j_call: TRBJ1-2
clone_size: .
v_call: TRBV27

cdr3_aa: CASMAGGVTDTQYF
cdr3_nt: TGTGCCAGTATGGCGGGAGGTGTCACAGATACGCAGTATTTT
d_call: TRBD2
cdr3_length: 14
j_call: TRBJ2-3
clone_size: .
v_call: TRBV19

cdr3_aa: CASSIGAYEQYF
cdr3_nt: TGTGCCAGTAGTATCGGGGCTTACGAGCAGTACTTC
d_call: .
cdr3_length: 12
j_call: TRBJ2-7
clone_size: .
v_call: TRBV19

cdr3_aa: CASSFPGPYNEQFF
cdr3_nt: TGTGCCAGCAGTTTCCCGGGGCCTTACAATGAGCAGTTCTTC
d_call: .
cdr3_length: 14
j_call: TRBJ2-1
clone_size: .
v_call: TRBV27

cdr3_aa: CASSTTGVVAGLFF
cdr3_nt: TGTGCCAGTAGTACCACGGGGGTTGTTGCCGGACTGTTTTTT
d_call: .
cdr3_length: 14
j_call: TRBJ1-4
clone_size: .
v_call: TRBV19

cdr3_aa: CASSEGALQADTQYF
cdr3_nt: TGCGCCAGCAGTGAGGGTGCCTTGCAGGCAGATACGCAGTATTTT
d_call: .
cdr3_length: 15
j_call: TRBJ2-3
clone_size: .
v_call: TRBV10-2

cdr3_aa: CASSVITGELFF
cdr3_nt: TGTGCCAGCAGCGTCATCACCGGGGAGCTGTTTTTT
d_call: .
cdr3_length: 12
j_call: TRBJ2-2
clone_size: .
v_call: TRBV11-2

cdr3_aa: CASREEPGELFF
cdr3_nt: TGTGCCTCCCGGGAGGAACCCGGGGAGCTGTTTTTT
d_call: TRBD2
cdr3_length: 12
j_call: TRBJ2-2
clone_size: .
v_call: TRBV7-9

cdr3_aa: CASSQEAGGSYEQYF
cdr3_nt: TGTGCCAGCAGCCAAGAAGCGGGAGGCTCCTACGAGCAGTACTTC
d_call: TRBD2
cdr3_length: 15
j_call: TRBJ2-7
clone_size: .
v_call: TRBV4-2

cdr3_aa: CASHKRESNTGELFF
cdr3_nt: TGTGCCAGCCACAAGCGGGAGTCGAACACCGGGGAGCTGTTTTTT
d_call: TRBD2
cdr3_length: 15
j_call: TRBJ2-2
clone_size: .
v_call: TRBV2

cdr3_aa: CASSWAGTVNQPQHF
cdr3_nt: TGTGCCAGCAGTTGGGCCGGGACAGTTAATCAGCCCCAGCATTTT
d_call: TRBD1
cdr3_length: 15
j_call: TRBJ1-5
clone_size: .
v_call: TRBV28

cdr3_aa: CATGVRGSPYEQYF
cdr3_nt: TGTGCCACTGGGGTTCGGGGGAGCCCCTACGAGCAGTACTTC
d_call: .
cdr3_length: 14
j_call: TRBJ2-7
clone_size: .
v_call: TRBV11-1

cdr3_aa: CASSGTPPGGRGYTF
cdr3_nt: TGCGCCAGCAGCGGCACCCCGCCGGGGGGAAGGGGCTACACCTTC
d_call: .
cdr3_length: 15
j_call: TRBJ1-2
clone_size: .
v_call: TRBV10-2

cdr3_aa: CASSVVSAGELFF
cdr3_nt: TGTGCCAGCAGCGTAGTGTCTGCCGGGGAGCTGTTTTTT
d_call: .
cdr3_length: 13
j_call: TRBJ2-2
clone_size: .
v_call: TRBV9

cdr3_aa: CASRSSQGNTEAFF
cdr3_nt: TGTGCCAGCAGGTCGTCACAGGGGAACACTGAAGCTTTCTTT
d_call: .
cdr3_length: 14
j_call: TRBJ1-1
clone_size: .
v_call: TRBV13

cdr3_aa: CASSPPRTGRDTGELFF
cdr3_nt: TGTGCCAGCTCACCACCTCGGACAGGGAGGGACACCGGGGAGCTGTTTTTT
d_call: .
cdr3_length: 17
j_call: TRBJ2-2
clone_size: .
v_call: TRBV18

cdr3_aa: CASSLIGLRTEAFF
cdr3_nt: TGTGCCAGCAGTTTAATAGGACTCCGGACTGAAGCTTTCTTT
d_call: .
cdr3_length: 14
j_call: TRBJ1-1
clone_size: .
v_call: TRBV27

cdr3_aa: CASSFSSYEQYF
cdr3_nt: TGTGCCAGCAGCTTCAGCTCCTACGAGCAGTACTTC
d_call: .
cdr3_length: 12
j_call: TRBJ2-7
clone_size: .
v_call: TRBV7-2

cdr3_aa: CASSQEGSTLRNSPLHF
cdr3_nt: TGCGCCAGCAGCCAAGAAGGCAGTACCCTAAGGAATTCACCCCTCCACTTT
d_call: .
cdr3_length: 17
j_call: TRBJ1-6
clone_size: .
v_call: TRBV4-1

cdr3_aa: CASNDRGANTGELFF
cdr3_nt: TGTGCCAGCAACGACCGGGGCGCGAACACCGGGGAGCTGTTTTTT
d_call: .
cdr3_length: 15
j_call: TRBJ2-2
clone_size: .
v_call: TRBV7-9

cdr3_aa: CASSRLAETYNEQFF
cdr3_nt: TGTGCCAGTAGCCGACTAGCGGAGACCTACAATGAGCAGTTCTTC
d_call: TRBD2
cdr3_length: 15
j_call: TRBJ2-1
clone_size: .
v_call: TRBV19